Described below is a single T cell receptor (beta chain) sequence and its context. The sample originates from a study of CD8 T cells in Susac syndrome. About 0.45 to 1 ug RNA was reverse transcribed with random hexamers. Using its own MiXCR run on the immunoSEQ multiplex PCR reads, TCRdb lists one record per CDR3 protein. Of 150,000 to 200,000 distinct CDR3 sequences detected, 92% appear once; the ten largest clones hold 0.065% to 0.085%. The sequenced sample consisted of CD4+ T cells from PBMCs. This clonotype was sampled from a human donor in good health.

The CDR3 spells CASSQDTLRETQYF. The CDR3 coding sequence is TGCGCCAGCAGCCAAGATACCCTCAGGGAGACCCAGTACTTC. V usage is TRBV4-1 and J usage is TRBJ2-5, with D unclear. Germline V lookup: CDR1 MGHRA, CDR2 YSYEKL. V lost 0 bases and J 5 bases, leaving 10 bases between the germline ends. The CDR3 has 14 amino acids.